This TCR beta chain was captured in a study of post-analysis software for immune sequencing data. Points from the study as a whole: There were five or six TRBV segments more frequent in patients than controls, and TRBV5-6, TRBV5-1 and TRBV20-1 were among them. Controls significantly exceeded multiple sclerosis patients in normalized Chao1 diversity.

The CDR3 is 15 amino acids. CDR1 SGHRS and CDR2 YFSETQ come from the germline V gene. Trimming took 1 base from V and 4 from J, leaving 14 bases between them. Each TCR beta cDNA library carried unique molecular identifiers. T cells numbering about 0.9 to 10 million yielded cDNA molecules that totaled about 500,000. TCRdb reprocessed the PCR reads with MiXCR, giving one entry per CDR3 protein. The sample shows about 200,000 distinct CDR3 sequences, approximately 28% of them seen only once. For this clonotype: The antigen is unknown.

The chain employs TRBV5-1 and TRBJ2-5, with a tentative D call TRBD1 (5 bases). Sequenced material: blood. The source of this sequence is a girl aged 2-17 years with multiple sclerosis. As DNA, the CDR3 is TGCGCCAGCAGCTTGTCAGGGTTAATCGCAGAGACCCAGTACTTC. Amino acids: CASSLSGLIAETQYF.